One and the same sample provided the 31 T cell receptor beta chains below, sequenced in a study of regulatory T cells in long-lasting Graves disease (dated by TCRdb to about 2021). Libraries came from multiplex PCR. The sample was run on an Illumina HiSeq 4000. TCR beta libraries were built with iRepertoire HTBI primers and Arm-PCR amplification of CDR3 regions. TCRdb ran its own pipeline on the public reads, namely fastp trimming at Q25 and MiXCR clone calling, and kept in-frame beta chains. Entries that share a CDR3 protein sequence are merged under the most common genes and DNA. The sample records around 450,000 distinct CDR3 sequences, 15% to 20% of which are singletons. The ten most abundant clones make up 9.5% to 15% of the sample. The sample's time point label, in plain terms: newly diagnosed GD, antithyroid drugs for less than 3 months. RNA was extracted from PBMCs in TRIzol for both TCR sequencing and RNA sequencing.

The data were also submitted as part of a second study, on T cells in Graves' hyperthyroidism and ophthalmopathy.

The sample consisted of peripheral blood mononuclear cells (PBMCs), taken at new diagnosis, from a patient treated with antithyroid drugs. The receptors originated from a man aged 35-49 years with Graves disease. Donor details come from another sample of the same person, matched by shared clones.

This clonotype was seen a few times. This chain connects TRBV27 to TRBJ1-1; the D gene is possibly TRBD1 (6 bases). Per the germline V gene, CDR1 is MNHEY and CDR2 is SMNVEV (reference sequence). V was pared by 2 bases and J by 11 bases, with 15 bases between. The CDR3 length is 13 residues. The DNA of the CDR3 is TGTGCCAGCAGTTTAAGGGGGTACGGATCTGCTTTCTTT. This encodes CASSLRGYGSAFF.

This clonotype was recorded many times. The chain couples TRBV11-2 to TRBJ1-1, with 8 positions matching TRBD1. Losses at the gene ends were 6 bases for V and 7 bases for J; bases not matched to a gene: 10. Germline assignment: CDR1 SGHAT and CDR2 FQNNGV. CDR3 length equals 14 residues. CDR3 residues: CASRRAGGWGEAFF. The CDR3 DNA is TGTGCCAGCAGAAGGGCAGGGGGCTGGGGTGAAGCTTTCTTT.

This clonotype appeared a few times. The chain couples TRBV6-2 or TRBV6-3 to TRBJ2-3, with unresolved D. V was pared by 0 bases and J by 5 bases, with 6 bases between. Germline V gives CDR1 MNHEY, CDR2 SVGEGT. The CDR3 consists of 13 residues. The CDR3 bases are TGTGCCAGCAGTTACTCGTTCCGAGATACGCAGTATTTT. It specifies CASSYSFRDTQYF.

This clonotype was recorded at least ten times. The chain recombines TRBV11-2 with TRBJ2-7, with 9 nucleotides matching TRBD1. The length of the CDR3 is 15 residues. Germline V gene lookup returns CDR1 SGHAT and CDR2 FQNNGV. Trimming cost V 5 bases and J 1 base; bases outside gene matches: 6. CDR3 nucleotides: TGTGCCAGCAGCCGGGAGACAGGGGGGTCCTACGAGCAGTACTTC. Its protein is CASSRETGGSYEQYF.

This clonotype was recorded at least ten times. The V gene is TRBV5-1, the J gene TRBJ1-1, with D unresolved. CDR3 size: 14 residues. Germline CDR1 and CDR2: SGHRS and YFSETQ. Trimming shortened V by 6 bases and J by 1 base, and 13 bases separated the two germline ends. The CDR3 here is CASMDLLRNTEAFF. The CDR3 bases are TGCGCCAGCATGGACCTATTAAGGAACACTGAAGCTTTCTTT.

This clonotype was observed many times. The chain combines TRBV6-1 with TRBJ2-3; 8 bases fit TRBD1. Losses at the gene ends were 2 bases for V and 4 bases for J; bases not matched to a gene: 8. Germline CDR1 reads MNHNS; CDR2 reads SASEGT. The CDR3 consists of 16 residues. The CDR3 DNA reads TGTGCCAGCAGTGAAATCGGGCAGGGGGCTGCAGATACGCAGTATTTT. This codes for CASSEIGQGAADTQYF.

In this sample, this clonotype turned up a few times. CDR3 amino acids: CSVESPGEETQYF. In DNA form, the CDR3 reads TGCAGCGTTGAAAGTCCAGGGGAAGAGACCCAGTACTTC. V and J are TRBV29-1 and TRBJ2-5; a possible D gene is TRBD1 (6 bases). Germline lookup yields CDR1 SQVTM and CDR2 ANQGSEA. The V gene lost 2 bases and the J gene lost 3 bases, with 10 bases spanning the gap. The CDR3 is 13 residues long.

The chain joins TRBV20-1 to TRBJ2-1; 8 bases fit TRBD2. The CDR3 is 15 amino acids. The V gene's germline CDR1 is DFQATT and CDR2 SNEGSKA (reference sequence). V gave up 1 base and J gave up 7 bases; unmatched junction bases: 9. The DNA for the CDR3 is TGCAGTGCTAGAGTTTTCGGGAGGGCCTTGAATGAGCAGTTCTTC. It is translated as CSARVFGRALNEQFF.

This clonotype was counted many times. The rearrangement uses TRBV5-1 and TRBJ1-1; possible D gene TRBD1, 6 bases. CDR1 and CDR2 from the germline V gene are SGHRS and YFSETQ. The CDR3 length is 15 residues. V shed 2 bases and J shed 3 bases, with 14 bases lying between them. In nucleotides, the CDR3 is TGCGCCAGCAGCTTCACCTCCGGACAGCACACTGAAGCTTTCTTT. Amino acid sequence: CASSFTSGQHTEAFF. Based on the CDR3 plus reference TRBV5-1 and TRBJ1-1, the full variable domain is KAGVTQTPRYLIKTRGQQVTLSCSPISGHRSVSWYQQTPGQGLQFLFEYFSETQRNKGNFPGRFSGRQFSNSRSEMNVSTLELGDSALYLCASSFTSGQHTEAFFGQGTRLTVV.

The rearrangement joins TRBV20-1 to TRBJ2-1, with D unresolved. V lost 3 bases and J 5 bases, leaving 17 bases between the germline ends. This CDR3 has 15 amino acids. Per the germline V gene, CDR1 is DFQATT and CDR2 is SNEGSKA (reference sequence). The CDR3, as DNA: TGCAGTGCTAGTCGCGAGGCCCTCCCCCACAATGAGCAGTTCTTC. Translation gives CSASREALPHNEQFF.

This clonotype was recorded many times. V usage is TRBV3-1 and J usage is TRBJ1-1; D may be TRBD1 (6 bases). The CDR3 length is 16 residues. V lost 4 bases and J 1 base, leaving 16 bases between the germline ends. Per germline, CDR1 LGHDT and CDR2 YNNKEL (reference sequence). CDR3 DNA sequence: TGTGCCAGCAGCCTCGGGGTGGGGGGCCCGAACACTGAAGCTTTCTTT. Translated: CASSLGVGGPNTEAFF.

Worth noting for this clonotype: A read error may be the cause here, since a much bigger clone is one base away. This sequence joins TRBV25-1 and TRBJ2-7; tentatively, D is TRBD1 (6 bases). Germline loops: CDR1 MGHDK, CDR2 SYGVNS. The CDR3 is made up of 14 amino acids. DNA for the CDR3: TGTGCCACCGAATTCGGGACAAATACCTACGGGCAGTACTTC. As protein: CATEFGTNTYGQYF.

The chain is built from TRBV12-3 or TRBV12-4 and TRBJ2-1; 10 nucleotides match TRBD2. The CDR3 is made up of 15 amino acids. The trim removed 3 bases at V and 6 bases at J, leaving 5 bases unmatched. CDR3 nucleotide sequence: TGTGCCAGCAGTTTTAGCGGGAGGAGACCCAATGAGCAGTTCTTC. Amino acid sequence: CASSFSGRRPNEQFF.

This clonotype was counted between two and nine times. This sequence joins TRBV5-1 and TRBJ2-1, with D perhaps TRBD1 (5 bases). The CDR3 spans 15 residues. Germline V gives CDR1 SGHRS, CDR2 YFSETQ. Trimming left V 5 bases short and J 4 bases short, with 16 bases between. The CDR3 bases are TGCGCCAGCAGTATAGGACACCAGTCTTACAATGAGCAGTTCTTC. Protein: CASSIGHQSYNEQFF.

V usage is TRBV9 and J usage is TRBJ2-4; perhaps TRBD2 as D (6 bases). The CDR3 is made up of 16 amino acids. The germline V gene encodes CDR1 SGDLS and CDR2 YYNGEE. Between the trimmed V and J ends, which lost 3 bases and 0 bases, there was a span of 13 bases. The DNA for the CDR3 is TGTGCCAGCAGCGAGGGGACTTTACTAGCCAAAAACATTCAGTACTTC. Its translation: CASSEGTLLAKNIQYF.

This clonotype has ten or more counts. The chain is built from TRBV20-1 and TRBJ1-1; D is undetermined. Germline V gives CDR1 DFQATT, CDR2 SNEGSKA (reference sequence). The CDR3 is 11 residues long. V was clipped by 5 bases and J by 9 bases, with 13 bases between them. In DNA, the CDR3 is TGCAGTGCTGCCCCCGGACTCCAAGCTTTCTTT. This encodes CSAAPGLQAFF.

J is TRBJ2-3 and V is TRBV2; D remains ambiguous. CDR1 SNHLY and CDR2 FYNNEI come from the germline V gene. V was trimmed by 8 bases and J by 0 bases, leaving 6 bases between them. The CDR3 is 12 residues long. This CDR3 is CASGYSTDTQYF. CDR3 DNA: TGTGCCAGCGGGTACAGCACAGATACGCAGTATTTT.

This clonotype was seen many times. The chain recombines TRBV12-3 or TRBV12-4 with TRBJ2-1; 9 nucleotides match TRBD2. The CDR3 is made up of 15 amino acids. Trimming took 3 bases from V and 9 from J; bases not matched to a gene: 9. In DNA form, the CDR3 reads TGTGCCAGCAGTTTGGGGGTAGCGGGAGAACGTGAGCAGTTCTTC. This encodes CASSLGVAGEREQFF.

The V gene is TRBV6-2 or TRBV6-3, the J gene TRBJ2-7; TRBD2 matches at 13 bases. CDR1 and CDR2 (germline): MNHEY, SVGEGT. J lost 1 base, V lost 7 bases, and 7 bases had no gene match. The CDR3 extends over 16 amino acids. The CDR3 protein is CASKLAGGGGSYEQYF. The CDR3 region has the DNA TGTGCCAGCAAACTAGCGGGGGGGGGAGGGTCCTACGAGCAGTACTTC.

In this sample, this clonotype turned up many times. This chain connects TRBV2 to TRBJ1-6; 8 bases align to TRBD1. This CDR3 is built from 16 residues. CDR1 is SNHLY and CDR2 is FYNNEI in the germline V gene. V dropped 5 bases and J dropped 7; count of bases not matched to a gene: 10. The chain's CDR3 is CASSQLGQGTNSPLHF. The DNA for the CDR3 is TGTGCCAGCAGTCAACTAGGACAGGGAACAAATTCACCCCTCCACTTT.

The chain links TRBV4-2 to TRBJ2-2; D unresolved. Germline CDR1 LGHNA, CDR2 YNFKEQ. This CDR3 contains 16 residues. V lost 0 bases and J 2 bases, leaving 10 bases between the germline ends. CDR3: CASSQESRLNTGELFF. CDR3 nucleotide sequence: TGTGCCAGCAGCCAAGAGTCGCGGCTCAACACCGGGGAGCTGTTTTTT.

For this clonotype: A read error may explain this, as a much larger clone is one base away. V usage is TRBV20-1 and J usage is TRBJ2-2, with unresolved D. V lost 2 bases and J lost 1, with 11 bases in between. The CDR3 totals 15 residues. The germline V gene encodes CDR1 DFQATT and CDR2 SNEGSKA (reference sequence). CDR3 bases: TGCAGTGCTAGAATCGGCGCCGTGAACACCGGGGAGCTGTTTTTT. Its translation: CSARIGAVNTGELFF.

This clonotype has only a few counts. J is TRBJ2-3 and V is TRBV30; D is undetermined. Per germline, CDR1 GTSNPN and CDR2 SVGIG (reference sequence). There are 14 residues in the CDR3. Trimming shortened V by 1 base and J by 2 bases, and 10 bases separated the two germline ends. This CDR3 is CAWSASAATDTQYF. CDR3 DNA sequence: TGTGCCTGGAGTGCGAGCGCAGCCACAGATACGCAGTATTTT.

This clonotype was counted at least ten times. J is TRBJ2-3 and V is TRBV11-2, with 9 nucleotides matching TRBD2. The ends lost 5 bases at V and 1 base at J; junction bases unmatched: 13. Germline-derived CDR1 and CDR2 are SGHAT and FQNNGV. The CDR3 loop spans 18 amino acids. DNA of the CDR3: TGTGCCAGCAGCCAGGGGGGGCTAGCGGGATCCCGCACAGATACGCAGTATTTT. Residues: CASSQGGLAGSRTDTQYF.

The V call is TRBV27, the J call TRBJ2-7, with 11 bases aligning to TRBD1. The trim removed 6 bases at V and 6 bases at J, leaving 7 bases unmatched. The CDR3 sequence is 14 residues long. Germline assignment: CDR1 MNHEY and CDR2 SMNVEV (reference sequence). CDR3 protein: CASRDRDRGFEQYF. In DNA form, the CDR3 reads TGTGCCAGCAGGGACCGGGACAGGGGGTTCGAGCAGTACTTC.

Ten or more counts support this clonotype. The chain recombines TRBV7-2 with TRBJ2-3; D is perhaps TRBD1 (5 bases). Deletions cut 5 bases from V and 6 bases from J, with 18 bases between. Germline assignment: CDR1 SGHTA and CDR2 FQGNSA. This CDR3 has 15 residues. CDR3 in amino acids: CASSPRVSASDTQYF. The CDR3 bases are TGTGCCAGCAGCCCCAGGGTATCTGCGAGTGATACGCAGTATTTT.

This clonotype has at least ten counts. J is TRBJ2-3 and V is TRBV6-1; 9 bases fit TRBD1. This CDR3 is 17 amino acids long. Unmatched junction bases numbered 12, after V lost 6 bases and J lost 2 bases. Germline CDR1 reads MNHNS; CDR2 reads SASEGT. CDR3 amino acids: CASRVLGTGGYTDTQYF. The DNA of the CDR3 is TGTGCCAGCAGGGTACTCGGAACAGGGGGCTACACAGATACGCAGTATTTT.

Many counts were recorded for this clonotype. This chain joins TRBV28 and TRBJ2-2; no firm D call. Trimming left V 6 bases short and J 7 bases short, with 12 bases between. Germline V gene sequence: CDR1 MDHEN, CDR2 SYDVKM. This CDR3 has 13 amino acids. The CDR3 DNA reads TGTGCCAGCAGACCGGCTCTGGGCGGGGAGCTGTTTTTT. Translation: CASRPALGGELFF.

In this sample, this clonotype turned up many times. The rearrangement uses TRBV2 and TRBJ2-7; TRBD1 aligns across 9 bases. The CDR3 has 15 residues. Germline assignment: CDR1 SNHLY and CDR2 FYNNEI. J lost 2 bases, V lost 2 bases, and 4 bases had no gene match. CDR3 amino acids: CASSETRQGAYEQYF. The DNA for the CDR3 is TGTGCCAGCAGTGAAACCCGACAGGGGGCCTACGAGCAGTACTTC.

The chain employs TRBV28 and TRBJ2-5; TRBD1 matches 11 bases. The germline V gene encodes CDR1 MDHEN and CDR2 SYDVKM. This CDR3 has 15 residues. V shed 3 bases, J shed 4 bases, and the junction held 4 bases outside the gene matches. The CDR3 DNA follows: TGTGCCAGCAGTTTTCCGGGACAGGGGGGAGAGACCCAGTACTTC. Translation gives CASSFPGQGGETQYF.

This clonotype was picked up a small number of times. The V call is TRBV6-1, the J call TRBJ1-4; TRBD1 matches at 11 bases. In germline, CDR1 is MNHNS, CDR2 SASEGT. This CDR3 is 16 amino acids long. Trimming at V came to 5 bases and at J to 3 bases, leaving 5 bases not matched to a gene. The DNA for the CDR3 is TGTGCCAGCAGTAATCAGGACAGGGGGCCTAATGAAAAACTGTTTTTT. Its translation: CASSNQDRGPNEKLFF.